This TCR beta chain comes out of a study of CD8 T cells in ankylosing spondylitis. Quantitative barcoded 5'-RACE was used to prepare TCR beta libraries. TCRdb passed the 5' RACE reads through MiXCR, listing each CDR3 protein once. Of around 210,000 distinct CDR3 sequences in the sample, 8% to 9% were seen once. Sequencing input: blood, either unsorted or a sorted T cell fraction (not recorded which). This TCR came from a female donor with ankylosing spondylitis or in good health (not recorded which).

The CDR3 reads CASSLASGEKLFF. Written as DNA, the CDR3 is TGTGCCAGCAGCTTGGCCAGCGGGGAAAAACTGTTTTTT. The rearrangement links TRBV5-5 to TRBJ1-4; D gene uncertain. Germline loops: CDR1 SGHKS, CDR2 YYEKEE (reference sequence). This CDR3 region has 13 residues. Between the trimmed V and J ends, which lost 0 bases and 8 bases, there was a span of 8 bases. Full variable domain (outside the CDR3, taken from reference TRBV5-5 and TRBJ1-4): DAGVTQSPTHLIKTRGQQVTLRCSPISGHKSVSWYQQVLGQGPQFIFQYYEKEERGRGNFPDRFSARQFPNYSSELNVNALLLGDSALYLCASSLASGEKLFFGSGTQLSVL.